Here is one T cell receptor (beta chain) with its context. TCR beta VDJ combinations and CDR3 sequences were profiled from genomic DNA. TCRdb itself ran the reads through MiXCR, one entry per CDR3 protein. The sample consists of about half a million distinct CDR3 sequences, 25% to 40% of them appearing once. This sample stems from a study of CD8+CD57+ T cells in acquired aplastic anemia. Those patients picked for sequencing had displayed CD8+CD57+ cell expansion on flow cytometry. CDR1 and CDR2 (germline): DFQATT, SNEGSKA (reference sequence). V was clipped by 0 bases and J by 5 bases; unmatched bases: 10. The CDR3 is 16 residues long.

V gene TRBV20-1 combines with J gene TRBJ2-7; TRBD2 matches at 10 bases. Sequencing was carried out using sorted CD4+, CD8+, or CD8+CD57+ T cells (not recorded which) from PBMCs. The receptor was derived from a human donor with aplastic anemia. CDR3 nucleotides: TGCAGTGCTAGAGAAGGGACAGCGGGAGGGCCCAACGAGCAGTACTTC. Translation: CSAREGTAGGPNEQYF.